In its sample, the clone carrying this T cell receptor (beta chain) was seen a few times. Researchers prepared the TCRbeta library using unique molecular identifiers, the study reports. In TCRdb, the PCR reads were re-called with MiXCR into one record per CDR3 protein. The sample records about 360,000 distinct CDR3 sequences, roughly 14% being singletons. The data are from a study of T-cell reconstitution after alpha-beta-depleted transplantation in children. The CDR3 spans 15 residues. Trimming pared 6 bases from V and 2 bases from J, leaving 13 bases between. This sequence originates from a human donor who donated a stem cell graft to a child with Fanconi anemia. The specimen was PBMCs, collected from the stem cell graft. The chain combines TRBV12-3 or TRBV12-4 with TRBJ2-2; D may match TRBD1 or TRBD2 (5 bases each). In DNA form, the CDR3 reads TGTGCCAGCAGCCCGGGACGGACTAACACCGGGGAGCTGTTTTTT. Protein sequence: CASSPGRTNTGELFF.